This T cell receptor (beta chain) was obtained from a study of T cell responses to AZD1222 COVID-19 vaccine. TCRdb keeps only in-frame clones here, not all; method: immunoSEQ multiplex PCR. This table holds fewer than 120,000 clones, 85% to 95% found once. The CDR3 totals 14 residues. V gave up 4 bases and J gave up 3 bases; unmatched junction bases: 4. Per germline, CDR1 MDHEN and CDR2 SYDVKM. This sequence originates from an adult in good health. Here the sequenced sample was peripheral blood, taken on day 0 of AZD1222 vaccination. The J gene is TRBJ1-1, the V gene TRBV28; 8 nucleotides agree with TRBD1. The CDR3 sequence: CASSSGQDDTEAFF. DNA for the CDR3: TGTGCCAGCAGTTCGGGACAGGACGACACTGAAGCTTTCTTT.